The entry below gives a single TCR beta chain sequence along with its context. Its antigen is unknown. This entry is derived from a study of T cell responses to AZD1222 COVID-19 vaccine. Some clones are missing from TCRdb's copy, which holds only in-frame ones; the method was immunoSEQ multiplex PCR. The table includes some 74,000 clones, nearly 90% detected once. Study conclusions and caveats: Donors, mostly white British, included more females; clonal diversity was possibly underestimated.

The length of the CDR3 is 14 residues. V was clipped by 0 bases and J by 0 bases, with 7 bases between them. CDR1 and CDR2 (germline): SGHRS, YFSETQ. This material consisted of peripheral blood, taken 28 days after the second AZD1222 dose. The clonotype originates from an adult who received the AZD1222 COVID-19 vaccine. This chain joins TRBV5-1 and TRBJ2-7, with D hard to call. CDR3 loop: CASSLEASSYEQYF. CDR3 DNA sequence: TGCGCCAGCAGCTTGGAGGCCAGCTCCTACGAGCAGTACTTC.